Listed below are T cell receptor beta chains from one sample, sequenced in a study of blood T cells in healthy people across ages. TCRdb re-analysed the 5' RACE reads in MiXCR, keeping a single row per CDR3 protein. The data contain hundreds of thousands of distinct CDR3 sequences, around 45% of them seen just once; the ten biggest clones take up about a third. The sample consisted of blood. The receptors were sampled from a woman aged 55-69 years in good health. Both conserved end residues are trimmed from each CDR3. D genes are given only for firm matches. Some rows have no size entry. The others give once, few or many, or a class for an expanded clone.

cdr3_aa: ASSLATSGSFETQY
v_call: TRBV7-8
j_call: TRBJ2-5
cdr3_length: 14
d_call: TRBD2
clone_size: NA

cdr3_aa: ASRDQTLAGGSYEQY
v_call: TRBV6-2/TRBV6-3
j_call: TRBJ2-7
cdr3_length: 15
d_call: TRBD2
clone_size: NA

cdr3_aa: SVRRGAGTGIYEQY
v_call: TRBV29-1
j_call: TRBJ2-7
cdr3_length: 14
d_call: TRBD1
clone_size: once

cdr3_aa: ASSSFADGTQY
v_call: TRBV7-2
j_call: NA
cdr3_length: 11
d_call: NA
clone_size: NA

cdr3_aa: ASRYMNTEAF
v_call: TRBV7-9
j_call: TRBJ1-1
cdr3_length: 10
d_call: NA
clone_size: NA

cdr3_aa: ATRRFHNEQY
v_call: TRBV15
j_call: TRBJ2-5
cdr3_length: 10
d_call: NA
clone_size: few

cdr3_aa: ASSLGGKWANVPT
v_call: TRBV13
j_call: TRBJ2-6
cdr3_length: 13
d_call: TRBD2
clone_size: NA

cdr3_aa: ASRARDWYEQY
v_call: TRBV25-1
j_call: TRBJ2-7
cdr3_length: 11
d_call: NA
clone_size: NA

cdr3_aa: ASSTLKGQKY
v_call: TRBV27
j_call: TRBJ2-5
cdr3_length: 10
d_call: NA
clone_size: NA

cdr3_aa: ASSSRGENPPLH
v_call: TRBV5-1
j_call: TRBJ1-6
cdr3_length: 12
d_call: TRBD1
clone_size: NA

cdr3_aa: ASTAQVGTEAF
v_call: TRBV12-3/TRBV12-4
j_call: TRBJ1-1
cdr3_length: 11
d_call: NA
clone_size: few

cdr3_aa: ASRLTSGSTDTQY
v_call: TRBV6-5
j_call: TRBJ2-3
cdr3_length: 13
d_call: TRBD2
clone_size: few

cdr3_aa: SAARTGEFYGYT
v_call: TRBV20-1
j_call: TRBJ1-2
cdr3_length: 12
d_call: TRBD1
clone_size: NA

cdr3_aa: ATSDPRGEGEKLF
v_call: TRBV24-1
j_call: TRBJ1-4
cdr3_length: 13
d_call: NA
clone_size: NA

cdr3_aa: ATSTRTQSETQY
v_call: TRBV24-1
j_call: NA
cdr3_length: 12
d_call: NA
clone_size: few

cdr3_aa: ASSLGRQGGLNEQF
v_call: TRBV12-3/TRBV12-4
j_call: TRBJ2-1
cdr3_length: 14
d_call: NA
clone_size: few

cdr3_aa: ASSEPGLAGKQF
v_call: TRBV5-1
j_call: TRBJ2-1
cdr3_length: 12
d_call: TRBD2
clone_size: NA

cdr3_aa: SALQGADTEAF
v_call: TRBV20-1
j_call: TRBJ1-1
cdr3_length: 11
d_call: TRBD1
clone_size: NA